This is a list of T cell receptor beta chains from one sample in a study of cytomegalovirus exposure and HLA in healthy donors. Using immunoSEQ multiplex PCR, the repertoire was profiled, and TCRdb retains in-frame clones only, with some absent. The data contain some 310,000 clones, 88% of them singletons. The material sequenced was PBMCs. These receptors all stem from a man aged 25 to 40 in good health and CMV-seronegative. The CDR3 runs from the conserved cysteine through the conserved F or W. A D gene is named only where the DNA matches it firmly. Size tells how often a clone was seen (once, few, many) or the class of an expanded clone, and some rows leave it out.

j_call v_call d_call clone_size cdr3_nt cdr3_aa
TRBJ1-1 TRBV10-1 TRBD1 . TGCGCCAGCAGTAGGGGGCCGGTGAACACTGAAGCTTTCTTT CASSRGPVNTEAFF
TRBJ1-1 TRBV6-5 . . TGTGCCAGCAGTCCGGGGGGTGAAGCTTTCTTT CASSPGGEAFF
TRBJ2-7 TRBV7-2 . . TGTGCCAGCAGCCCCTCGACAGGTTACGAGCAGTACTTC CASSPSTGYEQYF
TRBJ2-1 TRBV28 TRBD1 . TGTGCCAGCAGTACCAACAGGGGGCTGGATGAGCAGTTCTTC CASSTNRGLDEQFF
TRBJ2-7 TRBV2 TRBD2 . TGTGCCAGCAGTTTTAGCGGGGGCCCCTACTACGAGCAGTACTTC CASSFSGGPYYEQYF
TRBJ2-5 TRBV2 . . TGTGCCAGCGGACAGAGCCAAGAGACCCAGTACTTC CASGQSQETQYF
TRBJ2-3 TRBV7-8 TRBD2 . TGTGCCAGCAGCTCCACGCGGGGGGATTCAGATACGCAGTATTTT CASSSTRGDSDTQYF
TRBJ1-3 TRBV6-1 TRBD1 . TGTGCCAGCAGTGAGAACAGGGGTGGAAACACCATATATTTT CASSENRGGNTIYF
TRBJ2-7 TRBV11-2 . . TGTGCCAGCAGCTTAGGACAGGCTCCCTACGAGCAGTACTTC CASSLGQAPYEQYF
TRBJ2-5 TRBV4-1 TRBD2 . TGCGCCAGCAGCCAAGAGGGACTAGCGGGGGTTATGGGAGAGACCCAGTACTTC CASSQEGLAGVMGETQYF
TRBJ1-3 TRBV5-1 TRBD1 . TGCGCCAGCACCACAGGGGCCGGGGGAAACACCATATATTTT CASTTGAGGNTIYF
TRBJ1-5 TRBV7-6 . . TGTGCCAGCAGCCCCGGGAGGGATAGCAATCAGCCCCAGCATTTT CASSPGRDSNQPQHF
TRBJ2-5 TRBV5-1 TRBD1 . TGCGCCAGCAGCTCGACAGGGTTAATACAAGAGACCCAGTACTTC CASSSTGLIQETQYF
TRBJ2-5 TRBV23-1 . few TGCGCCAGCAGTCAATCGAGTAGGGGTGAGACCCAGTACTTC CASSQSSRGETQYF
TRBJ2-1 TRBV9 . . TGTGCCAGCAGCCCGGACTACTACAATGAGCAGTTCTTC CASSPDYYNEQFF
TRBJ1-2 TRBV30 . few TGTGCCTGGAAAGCTAACCTCGGCTATGGCTACACCTTC CAWKANLGYGYTF
TRBJ1-2 TRBV30 TRBD1 . TGTGCCTGGACCTACCGGGGACAGGGAGTCGGCTACACCTTC CAWTYRGQGVGYTF
TRBJ1-5 TRBV19 . . TGTGCCAGTAGTATAGATCAGGGATATAGCAATCAGCCCCAGCATTTT CASSIDQGYSNQPQHF
TRBJ1-2 TRBV18 TRBD1 . TGTGCCAGCTCACTGGGACAGGGGGATAACTATGGCTACACCTTC CASSLGQGDNYGYTF
TRBJ2-7 TRBV7-9 TRBD2 . TGTGCCAGCAGCTTAGGGGCAGCGGGGAGCGAGCAGTACTTC CASSLGAAGSEQYF
TRBJ2-6 TRBV30 TRBD1 . TGTGCCTGGAGTGTACCGGACAGGGTACTATCTGGGGCCAACGTCCTGACTTTC CAWSVPDRVLSGANVLTF
TRBJ1-1 TRBV30 TRBD1 . TGTGCCTGGAGCCGGACAGGGGCTGGGGACACTGAAGCTTTCTTT CAWSRTGAGDTEAFF
TRBJ2-7 TRBV21-1 . few TGTGCCAGCAGCAAAGGGGGCAGGGAGGGTTCACGGGGCCACGAGCAGTACTTC CASSKGGREGSRGHEQYF
TRBJ2-5 TRBV6-1 TRBD1 . TGTGCCAGCAGTGTTCCCGGAACAGGGGTCCAAGAGACCCAGTACTTC CASSVPGTGVQETQYF
TRBJ2-1 TRBV29-1 TRBD2 . TGCAGCGCGGGACTAGCGTACTCCTACAATGAGCAGTTCTTC CSAGLAYSYNEQFF
TRBJ1-2 TRBV19 . . TGTGCCAGTAGTAGACAGGAGCTTGAAGGCTACACCTTC CASSRQELEGYTF
TRBJ1-1 TRBV4-3 . . TGCGCCAGCAGCCAAGATCTGGGCAGACTGAACACTGAAGCTTTCTTT CASSQDLGRLNTEAFF
TRBJ2-3 TRBV5-1 . once TGCGCCAGCAGCTTGCTAGCCCCCACAGATACGCAGTATTTT CASSLLAPTDTQYF
TRBJ1-3 TRBV6-5 TRBD1 . TGTGCCAGCAGGACAGACAGGGGTTGGGGAAACACCATATATTTT CASRTDRGWGNTIYF
TRBJ2-3 TRBV9 TRBD1 . TGTGCCAGCACCCGGACAGGGGTAACAGATACGCAGTATTTT CASTRTGVTDTQYF
TRBJ2-3 TRBV2 TRBD2 . TGTGCCAGCAGTGAACGCCCAGCGGGGTACACAGATACGCAGTATTTT CASSERPAGYTDTQYF
TRBJ2-3 TRBV5-1 . . TGCGCCAGCAGCTTCAGGGGAGACACAGATACGCAGTATTTT CASSFRGDTDTQYF
TRBJ1-3 TRBV13 TRBD1 . TGTGCCAGCAGCTTAGGACAGGGGCTTGGAAACACCATATATTTT CASSLGQGLGNTIYF
TRBJ2-6 TRBV7-2 TRBD2 . TGTGCCAGCAGCTTAAGCGGCGGGGGGGCCTCTGGGGCCAACGTCCTGACTTTC CASSLSGGGASGANVLTF
TRBJ2-7 TRBV5-1 . . TGCGCCAGCAGCTTGAAACAGCAGGAGGTCTCCGAGCAGTACTTC CASSLKQQEVSEQYF
TRBJ1-5 TRBV30 TRBD1 . TGTGCCTGGAGTGGGGGACAGGGGCAGCCCCAGCATTTT CAWSGGQGQPQHF
TRBJ1-2 TRBV10-2 TRBD1 once TGCGCCAGCAGAAACCGGGACAGCACCAATAGCTTCACCTTC CASRNRDSTNSFTF
TRBJ1-6 TRBV9 TRBD1 . TGTGCCAGCAGCGTAGGAGGGGGCGCCCATAATTCACCCCTCCACTTT CASSVGGGAHNSPLHF
TRBJ1-1 TRBV2 . . TGTGCCAGCAGGCTAATGGCTGAAGCTTTCTTT CASRLMAEAFF
TRBJ1-5 TRBV12-5 TRBD1 once TGTGCTAGTGATCGGTTCCAGGGGGTCCGTCAGCCCCAGCATTTT CASDRFQGVRQPQHF
TRBJ2-1 TRBV18 TRBD1 . TGTGCCAGCTCCCCTTTGTTAGAGGGGGCGTTCAATGAGCAGTTCTTC CASSPLLEGAFNEQFF
TRBJ1-3 TRBV11-2 TRBD1 . TGTGCCAGCAGCCCCCGACAGGGGCGGGGAAACACCATATATTTT CASSPRQGRGNTIYF
TRBJ2-1 TRBV2 TRBD2 . TGTGCCAGTTATCGCGGGGGGGCCTACAATGAGCAGTTCTTC CASYRGGAYNEQFF
TRBJ2-2 TRBV6-5 . . TGTGCCAGCAGTCAGACGACAGGAGGGGAGCTGTTTTTT CASSQTTGGELFF
TRBJ2-3 TRBV5-1 . . TGCGCCAGCAGCTTGTTCGGAGGGAGAACAGATACGCAGTATTTT CASSLFGGRTDTQYF
TRBJ1-1 TRBV12-5 . . TGTGCTAGTGGTTTGTCAAACACTGAAGCTTTCTTT CASGLSNTEAFF
TRBJ1-2 TRBV4-1 . . TGCGCCAGCAGCCACAACTTCGACAGCCGGTATGGCTACACCTTC CASSHNFDSRYGYTF
TRBJ1-2 TRBV5-1 . . TGCGCCAGCAGCTTGTCGCAGGGAACGGATGGCTACACCTTC CASSLSQGTDGYTF
TRBJ2-3 TRBV15 TRBD1 . TGTGCCACCAGCAGAGATCGGGACAGGGTAAACACAGATACGCAGTATTTT CATSRDRDRVNTDTQYF
TRBJ2-7 TRBV7-9 . once TGTGCCAGCAGCTGGGAGTCCTACGAGCAGTACTTC CASSWESYEQYF
TRBJ2-7 TRBV7-2 . . TGTGCCAGCAGCTTTGCTGGACAGAGCTACGAGCAGTACTTC CASSFAGQSYEQYF
TRBJ1-5 TRBV4-1 . . TGCGCCAGCAGCCAGGGGGCTAGCAATCAGCCCCAGCATTTT CASSQGASNQPQHF
TRBJ2-5 TRBV30 . . TGTGCCTGGAGTGTCGGAGGGGCTCGAGAGACCCAGTACTTC CAWSVGGARETQYF
TRBJ2-7 TRBV15 . . TGTGCCACCAGCGGAGACCTTTCGGGCTCCTACGAGCAGTACTTC CATSGDLSGSYEQYF
TRBJ1-3 TRBV4-1 TRBD1 . TGCGCCAGCAGCCAAGAAGGAAGACAGGGGTCGGGAAACACCATATATTTT CASSQEGRQGSGNTIYF
TRBJ2-7 TRBV6-1 TRBD2 . TGTGCCAGCAGTGAAAGTCAGGGTAGCGGGGCAAACGAGCAGTACTTC CASSESQGSGANEQYF
TRBJ2-3 TRBV2 TRBD2 . TGTGCCAGCAGTGACGTTACCGGACTAGCGGGGGAGCTCCTCACAGATACGCAGTATTTT CASSDVTGLAGELLTDTQYF
TRBJ1-2 TRBV5-1 . . TGCGCCAGCAGCTTGAATTTTCGGGCGTCGGGGTCCCACAACTATGGCTACACCTTC CASSLNFRASGSHNYGYTF